These T cell receptor beta chains were read from a single sample in a study of T cell changes during pregnancy in multiple sclerosis. The data were produced by immunoSEQ multiplex PCR, yet TCRdb's version contains in-frame clones alone and is incomplete. The sample yields under 90,000 clones, just over 90% seen once. Sample: peripheral blood, taken in the second trimester of pregnancy. These receptors all stem from a female donor in good health, enrolled as a control in a pregnancy study. Both conserved end residues are part of each CDR3.

TRBV18	TRBJ1-1	CASSPHNMVQGTEAFF
TRBV9	TRBJ2-3	CASSQDSYTDTQYF
TRBV10-3	TRBJ1-5	CAISRDKYSNQPQHF
TRBV5-6	TRBJ2-7	CASSVWGQGSSYEQYF
TRBV28	TRBJ2-3	CASTSTRPTDTQYF
TRBV18	TRBJ2-7	CASSPQDREGLYEQYF
TRBV4-2	TRBJ1-2	CASSPVGGASGYTF
TRBV23-1	TRBJ1-5	CASDGTGGGSNQPQHF
TRBV28	TRBJ2-1	CASRPTGGGNEQFF
TRBV7-3	TRBJ2-1	CASSFGTAYNEQFF
TRBV7-9	TRBJ2-1	CASSITSEPEQFF
TRBV5-5	TRBJ2-7	CASSAPGLVYEQYF
TRBV5-4	TRBJ2-2	CASSPRTGTGELFF
TRBV6-5	TRBJ1-1	CAVQGPRQAFF
TRBV7-9	TRBJ1-5	CASSFGQGPNQPQHF
TRBV5-1	TRBJ2-7	CASSLTPPSPEQYF
TRBV11-2	TRBJ1-2	CASSFNPGQGAEGYTF
TRBV7-9	TRBJ2-7	CASTVYSGGNEQYF
TRBV18	TRBJ2-7	CASSTTGKGSEQYF
TRBV2	TRBJ2-5	CASSMTRWGETQYF
TRBV27	TRBJ2-3	CASPDRGQDTDTQYF
TRBV15	TRBJ1-5	CATSTDRGSNQPQHF
TRBV19	TRBJ1-2	CASREGVFYGYTF
TRBV27	TRBJ2-1	CASSLQTMSYNEQFF
TRBV6-1	TRBJ2-1	CASEREDHNEQFF
TRBV6-5	TRBJ1-1	CASSYRRDTEAFF
TRBV5-1	TRBJ1-3	CASSPSWTGTGNTIYF
TRBV15	TRBJ1-2	CATSRDRQVYGYTF
TRBV5-1	TRBJ2-1	CASSPRLAGVADEQFF
TRBV6-6	TRBJ2-7	CASLQKAGAAYEQYF
TRBV7-2	TRBJ2-1	CASTPNRRGEQFF
TRBV5-1	TRBJ2-3	CASSLGGGSPTDTQYF
TRBV28	TRBJ2-7	CASSSGGGSEQYF
TRBV4-1	TRBJ2-3	CASSQDARDTDTQYF
TRBV5-4	TRBJ1-5	CASSSGQGDQPQHF
TRBV28	TRBJ2-5	CASTVRVQETQYF
TRBV9	TRBJ2-7	CASSRTGTGTYEQYF
TRBV5-4	TRBJ2-2	CASSPRTGGTGELFF
TRBV11-2	TRBJ1-1	CASSNYLRTEAFF
TRBV29-1	TRBJ2-3	CSVEDGGAHTDTQYF